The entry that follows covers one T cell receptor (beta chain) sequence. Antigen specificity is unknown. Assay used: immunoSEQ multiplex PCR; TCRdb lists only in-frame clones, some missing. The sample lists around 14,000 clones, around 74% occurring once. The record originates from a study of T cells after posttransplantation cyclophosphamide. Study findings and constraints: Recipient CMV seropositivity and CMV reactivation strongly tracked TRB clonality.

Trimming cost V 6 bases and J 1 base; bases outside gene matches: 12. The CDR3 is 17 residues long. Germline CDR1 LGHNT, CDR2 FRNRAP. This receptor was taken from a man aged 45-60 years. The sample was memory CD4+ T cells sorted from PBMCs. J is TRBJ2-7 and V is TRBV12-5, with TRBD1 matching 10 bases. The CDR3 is CASGPTPGQGGSYEQYF. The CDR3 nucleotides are TGTGCTAGTGGCCCAACCCCCGGACAGGGGGGGTCCTACGAGCAGTACTTC.